These 14 T cell receptor beta chains were sequenced from one sample in a study of OX40 agonist ivuxolimab in advanced cancers. Only in-frame clones appear in the TCRdb table, and some are missing; sequencing was by immunoSEQ multiplex PCR. The sample lists about 66,000 clones, roughly 85% occurring once. The sample here was CD4+ or CD8+ T cells sorted from blood, taken in a trial of the OX40 agonist ivuxolimab. The receptors shown here come from an adult with an advanced solid tumor such as melanoma, head and neck, liver or kidney cancer.

The chain employs TRBV7-6 and TRBJ1-5; D gene ambiguous. Trimming took 0 bases from V and 4 from J, leaving 13 bases between them. The CDR3 contains 16 residues. Per the germline V gene, CDR1 is SGHVS and CDR2 is FNYEAQ. CDR3 in amino acids: CASSLARSSANQPQHF. The CDR3 DNA reads TGTGCCAGCAGCTTAGCGAGGTCGTCAGCGAATCAGCCCCAGCATTTT. Full variable domain (missing parts from reference TRBV7-6 and TRBJ1-5): GAGVSQSPRYKVTKRGQDVALRCDPISGHVSLYWYRQALGQGPEFLTYFNYEAQQDKSGLPNDRFSAERPEGSISTLTIQRTEQRDSAMYRCASSLARSSANQPQHFGDGTRLSIL.

The rearrangement joins TRBV19 to TRBJ1-3; D is unresolved. Trimming removed 10 bases at V and 3 bases at J, with 7 bases between. CDR1 is LNHDA, CDR2 SQIVND, per germline (reference sequence). This CDR3 has 11 residues. CDR3 sequence (DNA): TGTGCCACCAGTAATGGAAACACCATATATTTT. It is translated as CATSNGNTIYF.

This clone was counted only a few times. The chain has TRBV20-1 and TRBJ1-2; 8 bases agree with TRBD1. Germline V lookup: CDR1 DFQATT, CDR2 SNEGSKA (reference sequence). The CDR3 contains 11 residues. Trimming cost V 6 bases and J 7 bases; bases outside gene matches: 4. The CDR3 loop is CSAAGGSGYTF. For the CDR3, the DNA is TGCAGTGCCGCAGGGGGCAGTGGCTACACCTTC.

This chain joins TRBV19 and TRBJ1-2, with 8 bases aligning to TRBD1. The junction had 8 bases not matched to a gene; V was cut back by 4 bases and J by 4 bases. Germline CDR1 is LNHDA and CDR2 is SQIVND (reference sequence). The length of the CDR3 is 15 residues. CDR3 DNA sequence: TGTGCCAGTAGTAGGGACAGGAAAAAATCCTATGGCTACACCTTC. This encodes CASSRDRKKSYGYTF.

The chain links TRBV27 to TRBJ1-2, with D uncertain. The CDR3 consists of 15 residues. Per the germline V gene, CDR1 is MNHEY and CDR2 is SMNVEV (reference sequence). Trimming shortened V by 6 bases and J by 8 bases, and 22 bases separated the two germline ends. CDR3 amino acids: CASSPLGSPGMGYTF. CDR3 sequence (DNA): TGTGCCAGCAGCCCCCTCGGGTCCCCCGGAATGGGCTACACCTTC.

This clone was seen a single time. The genes are TRBV5-4 and TRBJ2-3, with D tentatively TRBD1 or TRBD2 (6 bases each). Trimming took 5 bases from V and 4 from J, leaving 8 bases between them. The CDR3 loop spans 12 amino acids. Germline CDR1 SGHNT, CDR2 YYREEE (reference sequence). Here the CDR3 DNA reads TGTGCCAGCAGAAGGGGGGCAGATACGCAGTATTTT. Amino acids: CASRRGADTQYF.

The rearrangement links TRBV28 to TRBJ2-3; D is ambiguous. Germline V gives CDR1 MDHEN, CDR2 SYDVKM. The CDR3 is made up of 11 amino acids. The V and J ends lost 4 bases and 7 bases respectively, with 6 bases between them. The CDR3, as DNA: TGTGCCAGCAGTTGGAGCCATACGCAGTATTTT. Translated: CASSWSHTQYF.

The table lists this clone with a count of one. The chain employs TRBV18 and TRBJ2-1; TRBD1 is a possible D gene (5 bases). This CDR3 is 19 amino acids long. V shed 4 bases and J shed 7 bases, with 29 bases lying between them. CDR1 KGHSH and CDR2 LQKENI come from the germline V gene. The CDR3 loop reads CASSRPSAIGTGVRNEQFF. CDR3 DNA: TGTGCCAGCTCACGGCCATCCGCCATAGGCACAGGAGTTCGGAATGAGCAGTTCTTC.

The chain joins TRBV2 to TRBJ1-5; D unclear. Germline CDR1 SNHLY, CDR2 FYNNEI. The CDR3 contains 12 residues. Trimming stripped 3 bases from V and 9 bases from J, with 9 bases between. The CDR3 DNA is TGTGCCAGCAGTGAGGCGGCCGGGCCCCAGCATTTT. Amino acid sequence: CASSEAAGPQHF. Variable domain in full (rest from reference TRBV2 and TRBJ1-5): EPEVTQTPSHQVTQMGQEVILRCVPISNHLYFYWYRQILGQKVEFLVSFYNNEISEKSEIFDDQFSVERPDGSNFTLKIRSTKLEDSAMYFCASSEAAGPQHFGDGTRLSIL.

This rearrangement joins TRBV28 to TRBJ2-1; 8 nucleotides match TRBD1. V shed 6 bases, J shed 2 bases, and the junction held 18 bases outside the gene matches. Germline V CDR1 and CDR2: MDHEN, SYDVKM. This CDR3 is 19 amino acids long. CDR3 loop: CASSPRGTGITRTYNEQFF. Here the CDR3 DNA reads TGTGCCAGCAGCCCTAGGGGGACAGGCATTACTCGAACCTACAATGAGCAGTTCTTC.

This clone was observed many times. The chain uses TRBV11-1 and TRBJ1-2; 8 bases are a match to TRBD1. Germline CDR1 SGHAT, CDR2 FQDESV (reference sequence). CDR3 length equals 13 residues. V shed 4 bases and J 7 bases; nucleotides not matched to a gene: 5. The DNA of the CDR3 is TGTGCCAGCAGCTCAGGGACAGGCGGTGGCTACACCTTC. Translation gives CASSSGTGGGYTF.

This clone was seen a handful of times. The J gene is TRBJ1-1, the V gene TRBV10-3; D remains unclear. Per the germline V gene, CDR1 is ENHRY and CDR2 is SYGVKD. The CDR3 totals 13 residues. Trimming cost V 11 bases and J 3 bases, with 16 bases left between them. Written as DNA, the CDR3 is TGTGCCGCCACCGGTAGGTTGGACACTGAAGCTTTCTTT. Protein product: CAATGRLDTEAFF.

The genes are TRBV28 and TRBJ1-5; D unclear. Germline values: CDR1 MDHEN, CDR2 SYDVKM. Between the trimmed V and J ends, which lost 10 bases and 7 bases, there was a span of 17 bases. The CDR3 is 13 residues long. The CDR3 here is CATLYGEYQPQHF. The CDR3 DNA reads as TGTGCCACCCTGTACGGTGAATACCAGCCCCAGCATTTT.

The chain employs TRBV29-1 and TRBJ2-3; the D gene is possibly TRBD1 (6 bases). CDR3 length: 13 residues. Germline lookup yields CDR1 SQVTM and CDR2 ANQGSEA. V was cut by 7 bases and J by 1 base, with 12 bases left in between. The CDR3 DNA is TGCAGCGCCAGACAGGAAGGCACAGATACGCAGTATTTT. Its protein product is CSARQEGTDTQYF.